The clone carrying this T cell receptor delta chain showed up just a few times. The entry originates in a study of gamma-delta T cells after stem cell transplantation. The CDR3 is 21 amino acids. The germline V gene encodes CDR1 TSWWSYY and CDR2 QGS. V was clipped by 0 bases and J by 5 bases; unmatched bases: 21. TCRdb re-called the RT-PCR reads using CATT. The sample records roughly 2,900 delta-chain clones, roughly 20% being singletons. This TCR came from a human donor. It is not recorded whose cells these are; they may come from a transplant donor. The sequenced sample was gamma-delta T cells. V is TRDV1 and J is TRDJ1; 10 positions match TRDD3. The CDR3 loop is CALGELDFLRLGDSRGDKLIF. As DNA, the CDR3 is TGTGCTCTTGGGGAACTCGATTTCCTCCGACTGGGGGATTCCCGCGGTGATAAACTCATCTTT.